This T cell receptor (beta chain) was found in a study of T cells after yellow fever vaccination. Germline V gives CDR1 LGHNA, CDR2 YNFKEQ. This CDR3 is 15 amino acids long. Trimming shortened V by 0 bases and J by 4 bases, and 12 bases separated the two germline ends. Concerning this clonotype: Its specificity is not known.

Points from the study as a whole: Post-booster samples contained most primary-vaccination clones (more than 95% CD4, around 90% CD8). There was a small share of clonotypes that showed up in both the CD4 and CD8 compartments. Weaker in magnitude, the secondary response showed a faster peak on day 5 versus 15.

UMIs and a universal primer site were added when TCR cDNA was made by 5'RACE template switching. Via MiXCR, TCRdb re-called the 5' RACE reads, giving one row per CDR3 protein. The table has 600,000 to 750,000 distinct CDR3 sequences, roughly an eighth seen once. This chain connects TRBV4-2 to TRBJ2-5, with D possibly matching TRBD2 (5 bases). The sequencing here drew on PBMCs, taken on the day of the yellow fever booster vaccination. The receptor comes from a young man who received the YFV17D yellow fever vaccine. CDR3 region: CASSQESGTTETQYF. The CDR3 bases are TGTGCCAGCAGCCAAGAAAGCGGCACTACAGAGACCCAGTACTTC.